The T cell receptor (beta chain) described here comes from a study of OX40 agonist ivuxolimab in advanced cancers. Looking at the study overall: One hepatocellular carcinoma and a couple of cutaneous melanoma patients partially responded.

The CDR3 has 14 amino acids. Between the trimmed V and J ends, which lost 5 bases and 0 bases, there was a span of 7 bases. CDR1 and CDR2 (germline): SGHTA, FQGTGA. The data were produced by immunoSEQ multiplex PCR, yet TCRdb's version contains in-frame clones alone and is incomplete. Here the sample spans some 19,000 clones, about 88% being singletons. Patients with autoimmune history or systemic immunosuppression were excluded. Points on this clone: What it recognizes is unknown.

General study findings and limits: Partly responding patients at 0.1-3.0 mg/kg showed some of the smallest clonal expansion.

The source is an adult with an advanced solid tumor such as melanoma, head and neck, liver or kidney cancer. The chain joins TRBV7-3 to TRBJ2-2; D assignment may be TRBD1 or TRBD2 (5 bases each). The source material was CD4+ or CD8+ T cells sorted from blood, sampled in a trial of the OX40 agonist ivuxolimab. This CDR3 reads CASSRDPNTGELFF. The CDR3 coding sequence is TGTGCCAGCAGCCGGGACCCGAACACCGGGGAGCTGTTTTTT.